The next 30 T cell receptor beta chains were all read from a single sample in a study of blood T cell repertoires in COVID-19. Profiling relied on immunoSEQ multiplex PCR, and the TCRdb table lists in-frame clones only, not all of them. The sample holds approximately 40,000 clones, roughly nine tenths seen once. The sample taken for sequencing was peripheral blood. Receptors originate from an elderly woman in a cohort sampled during active or convalescent COVID-19.

V usage is TRBV2 and J usage is TRBJ1-1; D not certain. V lost 3 bases and J lost 2, with 13 bases in between. CDR1 and CDR2 (germline): SNHLY, FYNNEI. The CDR3 has 15 residues. CDR3 nucleotides: TGTGCCAGCAGTGATCTCGAAGGAGGTAACACTGAAGCTTTCTTT. Protein sequence: CASSDLEGGNTEAFF.

The V call is TRBV7-2, the J call TRBJ1-5, with 9 bases aligning to TRBD1. V was pared by 5 bases and J by 1 base, with 6 bases of the junction left unmatched. This CDR3 contains 16 residues. Germline CDR1 is SGHTA and CDR2 is FQGNSA. CDR3 region: CASSPSGTGSNQPQHF. In DNA form, the CDR3 reads TGTGCCAGCAGCCCTAGTGGGACAGGGAGCAATCAGCCCCAGCATTTT.

V usage is TRBV19 and J usage is TRBJ2-1; 12 positions agree with TRBD1. The CDR3 loop spans 15 amino acids. Germline V gene data show CDR1 as LNHDA and CDR2 as SQIVND (reference sequence). Germline trimming cut 4 bases from V and 10 bases from J; bases unmatched to any gene: 8. This CDR3 reads CASSRGQGASGEQFF. The CDR3 DNA is TGTGCCAGTAGTAGGGGACAGGGGGCGTCCGGGGAGCAGTTCTTC. The full variable domain, completed using reference TRBV19 and TRBJ2-1, is DGGITQSPKYLFRKEGQNVTLSCEQNLNHDAMYWYRQDPGQGLRLIYYSQIVNDFQKGDIAEGYSVSREKKESFPLTVTSAQKNPTAFYLCASSRGQGASGEQFFGPGTRLTVL.

The CDR3 coding sequence is TGTGCCAGCGCTTGGGGTAGCGGGAGTCAGACCCAGTACTTC. Protein: CASAWGSGSQTQYF. The chain has TRBV7-9 and TRBJ2-5; 9 nucleotides agree with TRBD2. Trimming took 8 bases from V and 6 from J; bases not matched to a gene: 10. Germline values: CDR1 SEHNR, CDR2 FQNEAQ (reference sequence). The CDR3 spans 14 residues. The variable domain in full, completed from reference TRBV7-9 and TRBJ2-5, reads DTGVSQNPRHKITKRGQNVTFRCDPISEHNRLYWYRQTLGQGPEFLTYFQNEAQLEKSRLLSDRFSAERPKGSFSTLEIQRTEQGDSAMYLCASAWGSGSQTQYFGPGTRLLVL.

The chain couples TRBV6-5 to TRBJ1-5; D is perhaps TRBD1 (5 bases). The CDR3 contains 12 residues. V lost 6 bases and J 9 bases, leaving 12 bases between the germline ends. Germline lookup yields CDR1 MNHEY and CDR2 SVGAGI. In nucleotides, the CDR3 is TGTGCCAGCAGAGAGACGGGGGGGCCCCAGCATTTT. Residues: CASRETGGPQHF.

The chain combines TRBV15 with TRBJ1-4; TRBD1 matches 10 bases. CDR3 size: 17 residues. The V gene's germline CDR1 is LNHNV and CDR2 YYDKDF (reference sequence). The trim removed 0 bases at V and 7 bases at J, leaving 8 bases unmatched. CDR3 region: CATSRDLGDRGSEKLFF. CDR3 in DNA: TGTGCCACCAGCAGAGATCTAGGGGACAGGGGAAGTGAAAAACTGTTTTTT. The complete variable domain, with remaining parts taken from reference TRBV15 and TRBJ1-4, reads DAMVIQNPRYQVTQFGKPVTLSCSQTLNHNVMYWYQQKSSQAPKLLFHYYDKDFNNEADTPDNFQSRRPNTSFCFLDIRSPGLGDTAMYLCATSRDLGDRGSEKLFFGSGTQLSVL.

CDR3 amino acids: CASSYSRTAYNEQFF. Here the CDR3 DNA reads TGTGCCAGCAGTTACTCGCGGACAGCCTACAATGAGCAGTTCTTC. The V and J genes are TRBV6-2 or TRBV6-3 and TRBJ2-1, with TRBD1 as a possible D gene (6 bases). The CDR3 length is 15 residues. Trimming pared 0 bases from V and 2 bases from J, leaving 8 bases between. Germline V gives CDR1 MNHEY, CDR2 SVGEGT.

The chain is built from TRBV11-3 and TRBJ2-2; D not resolved. This CDR3 has 13 amino acids. The V gene's germline CDR1 is SGHNT and CDR2 YENEEA. With 1 base removed from V and 6 bases from J, the gap between germline ends came to 6 bases. CDR3 residues: CASSLVTAGELFF. CDR3 bases: TGTGCCAGCAGCTTAGTTACGGCCGGGGAGCTGTTTTTT.

This clone occurred once. This chain uses TRBV24-1 with TRBJ2-3; 7 positions agree with TRBD2. V shed 5 bases and J 0 bases; nucleotides not matched to a gene: 4. Germline-derived CDR1 and CDR2 are KGHDR and SFDVKD. The CDR3 is 15 amino acids. The CDR3 sequence is CATSGLAASTDTQYF. CDR3 in DNA: TGTGCCACCAGTGGGCTAGCGGCTAGCACAGATACGCAGTATTTT.

This chain uses TRBV6-1 with TRBJ2-5; D gene unclear. Trimming stripped 2 bases from V and 3 bases from J, with 10 bases between. The germline gives CDR1 MNHNS, CDR2 SASEGT. This CDR3 region has 14 residues. CDR3 nucleotide sequence: TGTGCCAGCAGTGAACAGGTTTGGGAAGAGACCCAGTACTTC. This translates into CASSEQVWEETQYF.

This chain links TRBV28 with TRBJ2-3; unclear D gene. This CDR3 comprises 11 residues. Trimming removed 8 bases at V and 4 bases at J, with 7 bases between. Germline V gene sequence: CDR1 MDHEN, CDR2 SYDVKM. This CDR3 is CASLRADTQYF. The CDR3 DNA follows: TGTGCCAGCCTACGGGCAGATACGCAGTATTTT.

CDR3 region: CASSDGAQGALAFF. CDR3 coding DNA: TGTGCCAGCAGTGATGGGGCCCAGGGGGCGTTGGCTTTCTTT. The chain is built from TRBV2 and TRBJ1-1; 8 bases match TRBD1. Germline V gene sequence: CDR1 SNHLY, CDR2 FYNNEI. This CDR3 has 14 amino acids. V was pared by 3 bases and J by 11 bases, with 11 bases of the junction left unmatched.

This clone was recorded a few times. The chain is built from TRBV18 and TRBJ1-4, with TRBD1 identical over 9 bases. Germline V lookup: CDR1 KGHSH, CDR2 LQKENI. The junction had 7 bases not matched to a gene; V was cut back by 5 bases and J by 6 bases. The CDR3 is made up of 15 amino acids. CDR3 DNA: TGTGCCAGCTCAAGACCGGGACAGGGAGATGAAAAACTGTTTTTT. Translating it yields CASSRPGQGDEKLFF.

This chain links TRBV5-1 with TRBJ1-1; possibly TRBD1 for D (6 bases). The germline V gene has CDR1 SGHRS and CDR2 YFSETQ. CDR3 size: 15 residues. V lost 4 bases, J lost 0 bases, and 13 bases lay in between. The CDR3 region has the DNA TGCGCCAGCAGCGTAGGGACAACCATGAACACTGAAGCTTTCTTT. The encoded protein is CASSVGTTMNTEAFF.

The chain carries TRBV9 and TRBJ2-1; 8 nucleotides align to TRBD2. The V and J ends lost 4 bases and 1 base, in that order; junction bases with no gene match: 4. Germline V gene lookup returns CDR1 SGDLS and CDR2 YYNGEE. The CDR3 sequence is 15 residues long. The CDR3 DNA follows: TGTGCCAGCAGCTCGAGCGGGGGATCCTACAATGAGCAGTTCTTC. Encoded protein: CASSSSGGSYNEQFF. The full variable domain, its missing parts supplied by reference TRBV9 and TRBJ2-1, is DSGVTQTPKHLITATGQRVTLRCSPRSGDLSVYWYQQSLDQGLQFLIQYYNGEERAKGNILERFSAQQFPDLHSELNLSSLELGDSALYFCASSSSGGSYNEQFFGPGTRLTVL.

This clone was found once. The gene calls are TRBV11-2 and TRBJ2-5; 7 nucleotides agree with TRBD1. Looked up from germline, CDR1 is SGHAT and CDR2 is FQNNGV. The CDR3 has 16 residues. The trim removed 0 bases at V and 8 bases at J, leaving 12 bases unmatched. The CDR3 loop is CASSLEGGARHGTQYF. The CDR3 DNA follows: TGTGCCAGCAGCTTAGAAGGGGGCGCCCGGCACGGCACCCAGTACTTC.

The rearrangement joins TRBV11-3 to TRBJ2-5; D is unresolved. Germline CDR1 is SGHNT and CDR2 is YENEEA. V dropped 4 bases and J dropped 2 bases, with 2 bases sitting between them. The CDR3 runs 11 residues. DNA of the CDR3: TGTGCCAGCAGCTCACAAGAGACCCAGTACTTC. This sequence encodes CASSSQETQYF.

V is TRBV19 and J is TRBJ1-5, with 8 bases matching TRBD1. CDR1 is LNHDA, CDR2 SQIVND, per germline (reference sequence). The CDR3 contains 15 residues. Trimming at V came to 3 bases and at J to 5 bases, leaving 6 bases not matched to a gene. The DNA for the CDR3 is TGTGCCAGTAGTATTAGGACAGGGTATGATCAGCCCCAGCATTTT. It encodes CASSIRTGYDQPQHF.

The J gene is TRBJ2-5, the V gene TRBV5-1; 7 bases are shared with TRBD1. This CDR3 has 16 amino acids. Germline loops: CDR1 SGHRS, CDR2 YFSETQ. With 0 bases clipped from V and 2 bases from J, the junction kept 7 bases outside the gene matches. The CDR3: CASSLGSGTVQETQYF. The CDR3 nucleotides are TGCGCCAGCAGCTTGGGTTCCGGGACAGTACAAGAGACCCAGTACTTC.

This clone came up a few times. The J gene is TRBJ2-5, the V gene TRBV5-5; 8 bases align to TRBD2. Trimming removed 4 bases from V and 0 bases from J; junction bases left unmatched: 8. The germline gives CDR1 SGHKS, CDR2 YYEKEE (reference sequence). The CDR3 loop spans 16 amino acids. The CDR3 coding sequence is TGTGCCAGCAGCCCCGGGCGCGGGGGGAACCAAGAGACCCAGTACTTC. Its translation: CASSPGRGGNQETQYF.

This clone appeared once. The rearrangement joins TRBV11-3 to TRBJ2-5; TRBD1 is a possible D gene (6 bases). The CDR3 runs 14 residues. Looked up from germline, CDR1 is SGHNT and CDR2 is YENEEA. V lost 6 bases, J lost 5 bases, and 16 bases lay in between. The CDR3 DNA reads TGTGCCAGCAGTTCCCCCGGAAGGGGGGAGACCCAGTACTTC. Translation gives CASSSPGRGETQYF.

The chain joins TRBV5-1 to TRBJ2-1; D is possibly TRBD2 (6 bases). The CDR3 consists of 15 residues. The V end lost 5 bases, the J end lost 6 bases, and 18 bases lay between the germline ends. Germline lookup yields CDR1 SGHRS and CDR2 YFSETQ. CDR3: CASRSTPLGSNEQFF. Written as DNA, the CDR3 is TGCGCCAGCAGATCGACTCCTCTCGGGAGCAATGAGCAGTTCTTC.

The chain couples TRBV9 to TRBJ2-7; perhaps TRBD2 as D (6 bases). The CDR3 runs 16 residues. CDR1 is SGDLS and CDR2 is YYNGEE in the germline V gene. V was pared by 4 bases and J by 9 bases, with 26 bases between. CDR3 in amino acids: CASSPGEGGRGRVQYF. CDR3 DNA sequence: TGTGCCAGCAGCCCGGGGGAAGGAGGGAGAGGAAGAGTGCAGTACTTC.

In its sample, this clone was seen a few times. The CDR3 nucleotides are TGTGCCAGCAGCGTACAGGGGAGTACTGAAGCTTTCTTT. Translation: CASSVQGSTEAFF. The J gene is TRBJ1-1, the V gene TRBV7-8, with TRBD1 identical over 7 bases. V shed 5 bases, J shed 5 bases, and the junction held 5 bases outside the gene matches. Germline CDR1 and CDR2: SGHVS and FQNEAQ. The CDR3 covers 13 residues.

This clone has more than one count but fewer than ten. CDR3 sequence (DNA): TGCGCCAGCAGTGAGCAGCTAGCGGGAGCGACCGAGCAGTACTTC. Protein sequence: CASSEQLAGATEQYF. The V gene is TRBV10-1, the J gene TRBJ2-7; 10 bases agree with TRBD2. The J segment lost 6 bases and the V segment lost 2 bases, leaving 7 bases of the junction unmatched. This CDR3 spans 15 amino acids. From germline, CDR1 is WNHNN and CDR2 SYGVQD (reference sequence).

This clone has a handful of counts. The chain joins TRBV7-8 to TRBJ1-6, with D possibly matching TRBD1 (5 bases). V lost 8 bases and J 9 bases, leaving 11 bases between the germline ends. Looked up from germline, CDR1 is SGHVS and CDR2 is FQNEAQ. The CDR3 spans 12 residues. The CDR3, as DNA: TGTGCCAGCGGGGGACTGAGTTCACCCCTCCACTTT. Amino acid sequence: CASGGLSSPLHF. Variable domain in full (rest from reference TRBV7-8 and TRBJ1-6): GAGVSQSPRYKVAKRGQDVALRCDPISGHVSLFWYQQALGQGPEFLTYFQNEAQLDKSGLPSDRFFAERPEGSVSTLKIQRTQQEDSAVYLCASGGLSSPLHFGNGTRLTVT.

The chain has TRBV9 and TRBJ2-3; 10 bases agree with TRBD2. V shed 2 bases and J 6 bases; nucleotides not matched to a gene: 18. This CDR3 is 19 amino acids long. Germline lookup yields CDR1 SGDLS and CDR2 YYNGEE. For the CDR3, the DNA is TGTGCCAGCAGCGTTTATACCGGGACTAGCGTAAGGGGGGAGGATACGCAGTATTTT. Its translation: CASSVYTGTSVRGEDTQYF. The complete variable domain, with remaining parts taken from reference TRBV9 and TRBJ2-3, reads DSGVTQTPKHLITATGQRVTLRCSPRSGDLSVYWYQQSLDQGLQFLIQYYNGEERAKGNILERFSAQQFPDLHSELNLSSLELGDSALYFCASSVYTGTSVRGEDTQYFGPGTRLTVL.

The chain links TRBV25-1 to TRBJ2-1; 8 bases map to TRBD2. CDR1 is MGHDK, CDR2 SYGVNS, per germline. V lost 6 bases to trimming and J lost 8 bases; unmatched junction nucleotides: 9. This CDR3 is built from 14 residues. CDR3 region: CASRQAGAKDEQFF. The DNA for the CDR3 is TGTGCCAGCAGACAAGCGGGAGCTAAGGATGAGCAGTTCTTC.

The chain employs TRBV7-2 and TRBJ2-3, with TRBD1 matching 8 bases. V lost 5 bases to trimming and J lost 5 bases; unmatched junction nucleotides: 6. Germline lookup yields CDR1 SGHTA and CDR2 FQGNSA. This CDR3 is built from 14 residues. The CDR3 DNA reads TGTGCCAGCAGCCAACGACAGGGGTTAGATACGCAGTATTTT. Translating it yields CASSQRQGLDTQYF.

This chain connects TRBV6-6 to TRBJ1-1; 8 nucleotides match TRBD1. This CDR3 region has 15 residues. Germline values: CDR1 MNHNY, CDR2 SVGAGI (reference sequence). V was pared by 6 bases and J by 5 bases, with 11 bases of the junction left unmatched. CDR3 in amino acids: CASRDPGQAATEAFF. CDR3 sequence (DNA): TGTGCCAGCAGAGATCCGGGACAGGCCGCGACTGAAGCTTTCTTT.